A selection of T cell receptor beta chains follows, all from one sample in a study of neurological immune-mediated disorders. In TCRdb, the 5' RACE reads were re-called with MiXCR into one record per CDR3 protein. The sample has about 46,000 distinct CDR3 sequences, approximately 3% seen once. The specimen sequenced was PBMCs. The receptors stem from a woman in her forties or fifties with multiple sclerosis. Both conserved end residues are part of each CDR3. The order of the fields is J gene, clone size, V gene, D gene, CDR3 protein, CDR3 DNA. A D gene is named only where the DNA matches it firmly. Part of the rows lack a size; the others show once, few, many or a class for expanded clones.

J: TRBJ2-5
size: many
V: TRBV5-1
D: -
CDR3: CASSLDGTGLETQYF
DNA: TGCGCCAGCAGCTTGGATGGTACGGGTTTGGAGACCCAGTACTTC

J: TRBJ2-5
size: many
V: TRBV7-2
D: -
CDR3: CASSLALAETQYF
DNA: TGTGCCAGCAGCTTAGCCTTAGCCGAGACCCAGTACTTC

J: TRBJ1-2
size: many
V: TRBV27
D: TRBD1
CDR3: CASRTSGGRVYGYTF
DNA: TGTGCCAGCAGAACATCAGGGGGGCGAGTCTATGGCTACACCTTC

J: TRBJ2-5
size: many
V: TRBV5-1
D: TRBD1
CDR3: CASSRGQGMETQYF
DNA: TGCGCCAGCAGCCGCGGACAGGGTATGGAGACCCAGTACTTC

J: TRBJ2-3
size: many
V: TRBV6-2/TRBV6-3
D: -
CDR3: CASRKYRDGVTDTQYF
DNA: TGTGCCAGCAGGAAATATCGGGACGGAGTCACAGATACGCAGTATTTT

J: TRBJ2-1
size: many
V: TRBV4-1
D: TRBD1
CDR3: CASSQTGGVYNEQFF
DNA: TGCGCCAGCAGCCAGACAGGGGGCGTTTACAATGAGCAGTTCTTC

J: TRBJ2-1
size: many
V: TRBV6-5
D: TRBD2
CDR3: CASIEREGYNEQFF
DNA: TGTGCCAGCATAGAGCGGGAGGGTTACAATGAGCAGTTCTTC

J: TRBJ2-1
size: many
V: TRBV9
D: -
CDR3: CASSVVTRAEGDEQFF
DNA: TGTGCCAGCAGCGTAGTAACTCGTGCTGAGGGCGATGAGCAGTTCTTC

J: TRBJ2-5
size: -
V: TRBV5-1
D: -
CDR3: CASSLEGGTETQYF
DNA: TGCGCCAGCAGCTTGGAAGGGGGAACGGAGACCCAGTACTTC

J: TRBJ2-2
size: many
V: TRBV9
D: -
CDR3: CASSREPGTGELFF
DNA: TGTGCCAGCAGTCGGGAGCCGGGTACCGGGGAGCTGTTTTTT

J: TRBJ2-3
size: many
V: TRBV20-1
D: TRBD2
CDR3: CSARLAATDTQYF
DNA: TGCAGTGCTAGACTAGCGGCCACAGATACGCAGTATTTT

J: TRBJ2-2
size: many
V: TRBV5-1
D: -
CDR3: CASSFLDGELFF
DNA: TGCGCCAGCAGCTTCTTGGACGGGGAGCTGTTTTTT

J: TRBJ1-6
size: many
V: TRBV4-2
D: -
CDR3: CASSQQTGSYNSPLHF
DNA: TGTGCCAGCAGCCAGCAGACAGGCTCCTATAATTCACCCCTCCACTTT

J: TRBJ1-1
size: many
V: TRBV7-9
D: -
CDR3: CASSSGPPTEAFF
DNA: TGTGCCAGCAGCTCAGGGCCCCCAACTGAAGCTTTCTTT

J: TRBJ1-5
size: many
V: TRBV5-8
D: -
CDR3: CASSLVPGMQPQHF
DNA: TGTGCCAGCAGCTTGGTACCGGGGATGCAGCCCCAGCATTTT

J: TRBJ1-4
size: many
V: TRBV5-5
D: TRBD1
CDR3: CASSDTGTGEKLFF
DNA: TGTGCCAGCAGCGACACCGGGACAGGTGAAAAACTGTTTTTT

J: TRBJ2-1
size: many
V: TRBV5-1
D: -
CDR3: CASYYRGGNEQFF
DNA: TGCGCCAGCTATTACAGAGGGGGGAATGAGCAGTTCTTC

J: TRBJ2-3
size: many
V: TRBV12-3/TRBV12-4
D: -
CDR3: CASSFGPLGWYF
DNA: TGTGCCAGCAGCTTCGGACCCCTTGGATGGTATTTT

J: TRBJ2-7
size: many
V: TRBV20-1
D: TRBD2
CDR3: CSAPAGGYEQYF
DNA: TGCAGTGCCCCCGCGGGGGGCTACGAGCAGTACTTC

J: TRBJ2-5
size: many
V: TRBV7-6
D: TRBD1
CDR3: CASRQPGQGQETQYF
DNA: TGTGCCAGCAGACAGCCGGGACAGGGACAAGAGACCCAGTACTTC

J: TRBJ2-5
size: -
V: TRBV5-6
D: -
CDR3: CASSLPGAGETQYF
DNA: TGTGCCAGCAGCTTACCAGGGGCAGGGGAGACCCAGTACTTC

J: TRBJ1-5
size: many
V: TRBV6-5
D: TRBD1
CDR3: CASSRQGQPQHF
DNA: TGTGCCAGCAGTCGACAGGGTCAGCCCCAGCATTTT

J: TRBJ1-1
size: many
V: TRBV5-1
D: -
CDR3: CASSPLPGQNTEAFF
DNA: TGCGCCAGCAGCCCGCTCCCGGGACAGAACACTGAAGCTTTCTTT

J: TRBJ2-5
size: many
V: TRBV10-3
D: -
CDR3: CAISENVKETQYF
DNA: TGTGCCATCAGTGAGAACGTTAAGGAGACCCAGTACTTC

J: TRBJ1-1
size: many
V: TRBV5-1
D: -
CDR3: CASSLNGGGITEAFF
DNA: TGCGCCAGCAGCTTGAATGGCGGGGGCATCACTGAAGCTTTCTTT

J: TRBJ2-3
size: many
V: TRBV20-1
D: -
CDR3: CSAALTDTQYF
DNA: TGCAGTGCTGCCCTAACAGATACGCAGTATTTT

J: TRBJ2-5
size: many
V: TRBV5-1
D: TRBD1
CDR3: CASSPGQGLETQYF
DNA: TGCGCCAGCAGCCCTGGACAGGGGTTGGAGACCCAGTACTTC

J: TRBJ2-3
size: many
V: TRBV20-1
D: TRBD2
CDR3: CSARKAGGRDTQYF
DNA: TGCAGTGCTAGAAAAGCGGGGGGAAGAGATACGCAGTATTTT

J: TRBJ2-7
size: many
V: TRBV28
D: -
CDR3: CASRGSTYEQYF
DNA: TGTGCCAGCAGAGGCAGCACCTACGAGCAGTACTTC

J: TRBJ2-5
size: many
V: TRBV6-5
D: -
CDR3: CASSYSKQGFQYF
DNA: TGTGCCAGCAGTTACTCGAAGCAGGGGTTCCAGTACTTC

J: TRBJ2-1
size: medium-sized
V: TRBV20-1
D: TRBD1
CDR3: CSARGQGAQLSYNEQFF
DNA: TGCAGTGCCAGGGGACAGGGGGCACAGCTCTCCTACAATGAGCAGTTCTTC

J: TRBJ2-5
size: many
V: TRBV12-3/TRBV12-4
D: -
CDR3: CASSGLSQETQYF
DNA: TGTGCCAGCAGTGGACTATCCCAAGAGACCCAGTACTTC

J: TRBJ2-1
size: many
V: TRBV29-1
D: -
CDR3: CSVGDRVTNEQFF
DNA: TGCAGCGTTGGCGACAGAGTAACTAATGAGCAGTTCTTC

J: TRBJ1-5
size: few
V: TRBV18
D: -
CDR3: CASSLDSNQPQNF
DNA: TGTGCCAGCTCACTTGATAGCAATCAGCCCCAGAATTTT

J: TRBJ2-7
size: many
V: TRBV5-1
D: -
CDR3: CASSLGAAYEQYF
DNA: TGCGCCAGCAGCTTGGGGGCCGCCTACGAGCAGTACTTC

J: TRBJ1-1
size: many
V: TRBV12-3/TRBV12-4
D: -
CDR3: CASSFRVSPGAFF
DNA: TGTGCCAGCAGTTTCAGGGTTTCCCCGGGGGCTTTCTTT

J: TRBJ1-2
size: many
V: TRBV11-2
D: -
CDR3: CASSLTENYGYTF
DNA: TGTGCCAGCAGCCTTACAGAGAACTATGGCTACACCTTC

J: TRBJ2-1
size: many
V: TRBV27
D: TRBD2
CDR3: CASSFPGGSYNEQFF
DNA: TGTGCCAGCAGTTTCCCGGGGGGCTCCTACAATGAGCAGTTCTTC

J: TRBJ2-5
size: many
V: TRBV20-1
D: -
CDR3: CSASMGDPTRETQYF
DNA: TGCAGTGCTAGTATGGGGGATCCTACTCGGGAGACCCAGTACTTC

J: TRBJ2-7
size: many
V: TRBV12-3/TRBV12-4
D: -
CDR3: CASSWQGSRPYEQYF
DNA: TGTGCCAGCAGTTGGCAGGGGTCCCGCCCCTACGAGCAGTACTTC

J: TRBJ2-7
size: many
V: TRBV5-1
D: TRBD1
CDR3: CASSDGTGIAYEQYF
DNA: TGCGCCAGCAGCGACGGGACAGGGATTGCCTACGAGCAGTACTTC

J: TRBJ2-7
size: many
V: TRBV20-1
D: TRBD1
CDR3: CSADPGTGFYEQYF
DNA: TGCAGTGCGGATCCCGGGACAGGGTTCTACGAGCAGTACTTC

J: TRBJ1-2
size: many
V: TRBV7-9
D: -
CDR3: CASSHSGSYNYGYTF
DNA: TGTGCCAGCAGCCATTCAGGCAGTTACAACTATGGCTACACCTTC

J: TRBJ2-1
size: -
V: TRBV2
D: -
CDR3: CASRSGTHYNEQFF
DNA: TGTGCCAGCCGATCCGGGACTCACTACAATGAGCAGTTCTTC

J: TRBJ2-5
size: many
V: TRBV7-2
D: TRBD2
CDR3: CASSTWTSGAQETQYF
DNA: TGTGCCAGCAGCACGTGGACTAGCGGTGCGCAAGAGACCCAGTACTTC

J: TRBJ1-2
size: many
V: TRBV7-2
D: -
CDR3: CASSSRQSNYGYTF
DNA: TGTGCCAGCAGCAGTCGACAAAGCAACTATGGCTACACCTTC

J: TRBJ2-1
size: many
V: TRBV20-1
D: TRBD1
CDR3: CSARDPGQGNNEQFF
DNA: TGCAGTGCTAGAGATCCGGGACAGGGCAACAATGAGCAGTTCTTC

J: TRBJ2-7
size: many
V: TRBV15
D: -
CDR3: CATSSGGGSYEQYF
DNA: TGTGCCACCAGCAGCGGTGGGGGGTCATACGAGCAGTACTTC

J: TRBJ2-5
size: many
V: TRBV5-1
D: TRBD1
CDR3: CASSRDSEQETQYF
DNA: TGCGCCAGCAGCCGGGACAGCGAGCAAGAGACCCAGTACTTC

J: TRBJ2-2
size: many
V: TRBV6-6
D: -
CDR3: CASSYDRNTGELFF
DNA: TGTGCCAGCAGTTACGACAGAAACACCGGGGAGCTGTTTTTT

J: TRBJ1-1
size: many
V: TRBV20-1
D: -
CDR3: CSAGFRVNTEAFF
DNA: TGCAGTGCTGGATTCAGGGTGAACACTGAAGCTTTCTTT

J: TRBJ2-3
size: many
V: TRBV4-1
D: -
CDR3: CASSQDFEDTQYF
DNA: TGCGCCAGCAGCCAAGATTTTGAAGATACGCAGTATTTT

J: TRBJ1-2
size: many
V: TRBV20-1
D: -
CDR3: CSARDPGQVAGYGYTF
DNA: TGCAGTGCTAGAGATCCCGGGCAGGTGGCTGGCTATGGCTACACCTTC